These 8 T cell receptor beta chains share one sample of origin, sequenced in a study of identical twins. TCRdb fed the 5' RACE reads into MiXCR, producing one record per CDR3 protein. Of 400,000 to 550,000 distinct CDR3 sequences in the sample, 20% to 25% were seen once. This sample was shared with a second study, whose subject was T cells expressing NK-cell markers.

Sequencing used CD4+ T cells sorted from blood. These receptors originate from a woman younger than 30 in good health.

In nucleotides, the CDR3 is TGCAGTGCTAGCGAGAGTCTCTACGAGCAGTACTTC. Translating gives CSASESLYEQYF. J is TRBJ2-7 and V is TRBV20-1; D gene unclear. Germline V gene data show CDR1 as DFQATT and CDR2 as SNEGSKA (reference sequence). Trimming removed 3 bases at V and 3 bases at J, with 9 bases between. The CDR3 contains 12 residues.

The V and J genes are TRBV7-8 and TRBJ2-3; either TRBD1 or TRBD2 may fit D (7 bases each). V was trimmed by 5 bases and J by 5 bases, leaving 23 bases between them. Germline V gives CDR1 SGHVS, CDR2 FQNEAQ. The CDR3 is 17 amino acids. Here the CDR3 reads CASSTSSQGRVRDTQYF. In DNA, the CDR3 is TGTGCCAGCAGCACCAGTTCACAGGGGAGGGTGAGAGATACGCAGTATTTT.

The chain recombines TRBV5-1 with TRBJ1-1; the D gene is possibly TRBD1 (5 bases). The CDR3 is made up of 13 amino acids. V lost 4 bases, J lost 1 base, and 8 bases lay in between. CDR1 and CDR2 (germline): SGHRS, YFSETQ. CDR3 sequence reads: CASSPQANTEAFF. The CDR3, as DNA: TGCGCCAGCAGCCCACAGGCGAACACTGAAGCTTTCTTT.

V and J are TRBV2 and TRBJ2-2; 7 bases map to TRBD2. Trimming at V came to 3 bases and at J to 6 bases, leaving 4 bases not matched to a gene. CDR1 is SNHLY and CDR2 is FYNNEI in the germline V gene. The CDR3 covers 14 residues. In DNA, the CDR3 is TGTGCCAGCAGTGACGGCCGGGGGGCCGGGGAGCTGTTTTTT. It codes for CASSDGRGAGELFF.

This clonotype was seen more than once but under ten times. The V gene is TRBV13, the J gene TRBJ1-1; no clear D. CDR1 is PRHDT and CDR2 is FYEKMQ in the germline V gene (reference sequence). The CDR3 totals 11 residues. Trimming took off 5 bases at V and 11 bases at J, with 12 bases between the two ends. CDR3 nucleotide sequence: TGTGCCAGCAGCCGAGGAGAGCCTGCTTTCTTT. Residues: CASSRGEPAFF.

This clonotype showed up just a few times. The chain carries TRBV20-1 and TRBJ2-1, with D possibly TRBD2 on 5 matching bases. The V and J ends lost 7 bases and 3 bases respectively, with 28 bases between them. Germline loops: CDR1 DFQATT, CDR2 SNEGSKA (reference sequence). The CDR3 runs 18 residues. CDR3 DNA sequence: TGCAGTGGATCCCACCAAGGTCAAGCGGCGACATACTACAATGAGCAGTTCTTC. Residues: CSGSHQGQAATYYNEQFF.

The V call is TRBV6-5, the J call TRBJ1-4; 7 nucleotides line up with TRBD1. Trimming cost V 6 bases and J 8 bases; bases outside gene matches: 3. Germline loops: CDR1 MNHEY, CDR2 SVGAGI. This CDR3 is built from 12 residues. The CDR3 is CASSWDREKLFF. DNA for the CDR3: TGTGCCAGCAGCTGGGACAGAGAAAAACTGTTTTTT.

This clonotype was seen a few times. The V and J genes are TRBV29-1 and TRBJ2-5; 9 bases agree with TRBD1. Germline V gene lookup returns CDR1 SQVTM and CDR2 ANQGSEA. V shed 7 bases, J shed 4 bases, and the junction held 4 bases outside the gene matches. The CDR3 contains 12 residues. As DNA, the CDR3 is TGCAGCGGGGGGACAGGGCCAGAGACCCAGTACTTC. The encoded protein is CSGGTGPETQYF.